This T cell receptor beta chain is drawn from a study of T cell clones after liver transplantation. In the study overall: TCRbeta sequencing after a pre-transplant mixed lymphocyte reaction identified graft-donor-reactive clones, later tracked in post-transplant blood.

Findings and caveats of the study: A larger donor-reactive than third-party decline suggested partial antigen-specific deletion.

Worth noting for this clone: Antigen unknown.

The V end was cut by 6 bases, the J end by 5 bases, with 7 bases between. The CDR3 has 12 amino acids. Germline CDR1 MNHEY, CDR2 SMNVEV (reference sequence). Only in-frame clones appear in the TCRdb table, and some are missing; sequencing was by immunoSEQ multiplex PCR. The data show about 15,000 clones, roughly 91% seen once. The genes are TRBV27 and TRBJ1-4; D not resolved. The sequence was obtained from a human donor who received a liver transplant. Sequenced here: CD8+ T cells from blood, sampled before liver transplant. CDR3 DNA: TGTGCCAGCAGGGGAGGGAATGAAAAACTGTTTTTT. It specifies CASRGGNEKLFF.